Listed below are T cell receptor beta chains from one sample, sequenced in a study of CD8+ T cells in alopecia areata. TCRdb keeps only in-frame clones here, not all; method: immunoSEQ multiplex PCR. The sample holds some 180,000 clones, about 48% seen once. This specimen consisted of CD8+ T cells sorted from blood, obtained at week 24, from a patient treated with tofacitinib. Receptor source: a human donor with alopecia areata. Each CDR3 is given with its conserved first and last residue. A D gene is named only where the DNA matches it firmly. Not every row has a clone size; where given, it reads once, few, many or a size class.

>NA|NA|TRBV5-6|TRBJ2-3
CASSNGWGTDTQYF
TGTGCCAGCAGCAACGGATGGGGCACAGATACGCAGTATTTT
>NA|NA|TRBV12-5|TRBJ1-4
CASGTEQGTNEKLFF
TGTGCTAGTGGTACAGAACAGGGTACGAATGAAAAACTGTTTTTT
>few|NA|TRBV4-3|TRBJ1-4
CASSPTAATNEKLFF
TGCGCCAGCAGCCCGACAGCTGCAACTAATGAAAAACTGTTTTTT
>NA|NA|TRBV29-1|TRBJ2-3
CSARGGAPDLDTQYF
TGCAGCGCCCGGGGCGGGGCCCCGGACCTTGATACGCAGTATTTT
>NA|NA|TRBV7-9|TRBJ2-7
CASSESSSYEQYF
TGTGCCAGCAGCGAGAGCTCCTCCTACGAGCAGTACTTC
>few|NA|TRBV13|TRBJ2-7
CASSFGSSYEQYF
TGTGCCAGCAGCTTTGGGAGCTCCTACGAGCAGTACTTC
>NA|NA|TRBV14|TRBJ2-1
CASSQDGRGNEQFF
TGTGCCAGCAGCCAAGATGGCCGGGGAAATGAGCAGTTCTTC
>NA|NA|TRBV2|TRBJ2-7
CASSEGYPYEQYF
TGTGCCAGCAGTGAAGGGTATCCCTACGAGCAGTACTTC
>NA|NA|TRBV7-2|TRBJ2-1
CASSWTLDEQFF
TGTGCCAGCAGCTGGACATTGGATGAGCAGTTCTTC
>NA|NA|TRBV5-6|TRBJ1-2
CASSQYSSGYTF
TGTGCCAGCAGCCAATATAGTTCGGGCTACACCTTC
>NA|NA|TRBV7-8|TRBJ1-2
CASSSAGAYYGYTF
TGTGCCAGCAGCTCCGCAGGCGCTTACTATGGCTACACCTTC
>few|TRBD1|TRBV13|TRBJ1-1
CASSLGRGQGNTEAFF
TGTGCCAGCAGCTTAGGCAGGGGGCAAGGGAACACTGAAGCTTTCTTT
>NA|TRBD2|TRBV5-1|TRBJ2-3
CASSFPTLAGSTSTDTQYF
TGCGCCAGCAGCTTCCCCACACTAGCGGGTTCCACTAGCACAGATACGCAGTATTTT
>NA|NA|TRBV15|TRBJ2-7
CATSRDASNEQYF
TGTGCCACCAGCAGAGATGCGTCTAATGAGCAGTACTTC
>few|NA|TRBV5-1|TRBJ2-3
CASAEAPTDTQYF
TGCGCCAGTGCGGAGGCCCCCACAGATACGCAGTATTTT
>NA|TRBD1|TRBV6-5|TRBJ1-1
CASSDRVGGREAFF
TGTGCCAGCAGTGACAGGGTAGGTGGGCGAGAAGCTTTCTTT
>few|TRBD1|TRBV23-1|TRBJ1-6
CASSHLDRRPCPLHF
TGCGCCAGCAGTCATCTGGACAGGCGTCCTTGCCCCCTCCACTTT
>NA|NA|TRBV7-2|TRBJ2-1
CASSLEGPYGSYNEQFF
TGTGCCAGCAGCTTAGAGGGCCCCTACGGCTCCTACAATGAGCAGTTCTTC
>NA|NA|TRBV7-9|TRBJ2-1
CASSFDGESSYNEQFF
TGTGCCAGCAGCTTCGATGGGGAGAGCTCCTACAATGAGCAGTTCTTC
>NA|NA|TRBV19|TRBJ2-7
CASSGGGGYEQYF
TGTGCCAGTAGTGGAGGGGGAGGCTACGAGCAGTACTTC
>NA|NA|TRBV19|TRBJ1-2
CASSWEQQNPNYGYTF
TGTGCCAGTAGTTGGGAACAGCAGAACCCTAACTATGGCTACACCTTC
>NA|NA|TRBV30|TRBJ1-2
CASDSLNYGYTF
TGTGCCTCTGACAGCCTTAACTATGGCTACACCTTC
>NA|TRBD1|TRBV4-1|TRBJ1-5
CASSPTDRGRQPQHF
TGCGCCAGCAGCCCTACCGACAGGGGGCGTCAGCCCCAGCATTTT
>NA|NA|TRBV30|TRBJ1-1
CAWESGAGDTEAFF
TGTGCCTGGGAATCAGGGGCGGGGGACACTGAAGCTTTCTTT
>NA|NA|TRBV5-6|TRBJ2-3
CASSLGGLESTDTQYF
TGTGCCAGCAGTCTTGGCGGATTAGAAAGCACAGATACGCAGTATTTT